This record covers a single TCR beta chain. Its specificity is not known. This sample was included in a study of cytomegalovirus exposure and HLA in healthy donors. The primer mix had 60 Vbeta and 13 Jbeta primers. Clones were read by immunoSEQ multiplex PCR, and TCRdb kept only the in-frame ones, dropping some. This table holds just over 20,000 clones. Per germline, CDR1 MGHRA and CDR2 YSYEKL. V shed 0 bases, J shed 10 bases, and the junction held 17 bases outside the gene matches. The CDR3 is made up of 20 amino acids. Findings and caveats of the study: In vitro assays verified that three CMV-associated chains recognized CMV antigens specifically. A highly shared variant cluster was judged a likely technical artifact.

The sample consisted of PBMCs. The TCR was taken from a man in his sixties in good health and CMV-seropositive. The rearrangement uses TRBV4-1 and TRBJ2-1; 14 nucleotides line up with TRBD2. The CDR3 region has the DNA TGCGCCAGCAGCCAAGAATGGGCGAGGGGGCCGGGACTAGCGGGAGACGAGCAGTTCTTC. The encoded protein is CASSQEWARGPGLAGDEQFF.